This T cell receptor beta chain is from a study of post-analysis software for immune sequencing data. Regarding the study as a whole: Five TRBV segments, including TRBV5-6, TRBV5-1 and TRBV20-1, were more frequent in patients than controls.

Carried by the TCR beta cDNA libraries were unique molecular identifiers. TCRdb reanalysed the PCR reads using MiXCR and keeps one entry per CDR3 protein. The profile covers 150,000 or so distinct CDR3 sequences, with 30% to 45% appearing a single time and about 26% taken by the ten largest. On this clonotype: What it binds is not known.

There are 15 residues in the CDR3. Trimming shortened V by 0 bases and J by 4 bases, and 12 bases separated the two germline ends. The germline V gene encodes CDR1 SGHRS and CDR2 YFSETQ. The sample was blood, taken after autologous hematopoietic stem cell transplantation. This sequence originates from a girl aged 10-17 years with multiple sclerosis. V usage is TRBV5-1 and J usage is TRBJ2-3, with unresolved D. This chain's CDR3 is CASSLEGGVPDTQYF. For the CDR3, the DNA is TGCGCCAGCAGCTTGGAGGGTGGTGTCCCAGATACGCAGTATTTT.